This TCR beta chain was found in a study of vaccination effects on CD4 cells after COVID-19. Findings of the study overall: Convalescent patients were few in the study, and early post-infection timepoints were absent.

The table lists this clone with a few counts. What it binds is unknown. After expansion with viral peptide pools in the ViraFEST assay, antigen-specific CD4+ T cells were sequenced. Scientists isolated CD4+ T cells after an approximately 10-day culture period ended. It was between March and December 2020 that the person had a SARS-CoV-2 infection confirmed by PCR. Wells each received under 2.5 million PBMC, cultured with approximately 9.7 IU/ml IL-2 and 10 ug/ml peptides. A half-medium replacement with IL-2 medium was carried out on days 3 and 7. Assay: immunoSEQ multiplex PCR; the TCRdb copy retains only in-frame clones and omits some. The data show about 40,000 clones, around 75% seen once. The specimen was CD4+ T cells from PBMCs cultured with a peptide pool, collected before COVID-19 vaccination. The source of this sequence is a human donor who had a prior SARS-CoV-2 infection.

The CDR3 reads CASGFHSGAQETQYF. In DNA form, the CDR3 reads TGTGCTAGTGGTTTTCATAGCGGGGCCCAAGAGACCCAGTACTTC. The genes are TRBV12-5 and TRBJ2-5; the match to TRBD2 covers 8 bases. Germline CDR1 LGHNT, CDR2 FRNRAP. V trimming: 3 bases; J trimming: 1 base; junction bases outside the gene matches: 4. The CDR3 consists of 15 residues.